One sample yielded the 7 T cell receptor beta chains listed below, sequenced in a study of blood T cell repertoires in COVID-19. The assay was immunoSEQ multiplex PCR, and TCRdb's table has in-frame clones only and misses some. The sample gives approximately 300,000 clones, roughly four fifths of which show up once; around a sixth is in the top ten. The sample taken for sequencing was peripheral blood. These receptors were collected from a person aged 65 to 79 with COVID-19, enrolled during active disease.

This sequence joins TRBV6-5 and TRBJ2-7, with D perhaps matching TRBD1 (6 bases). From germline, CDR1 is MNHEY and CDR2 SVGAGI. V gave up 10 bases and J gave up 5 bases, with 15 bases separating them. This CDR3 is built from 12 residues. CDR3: CATRKGDHEQYF. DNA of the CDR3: TGTGCCACCCGAAAGGGGGACCACGAGCAGTACTTC.

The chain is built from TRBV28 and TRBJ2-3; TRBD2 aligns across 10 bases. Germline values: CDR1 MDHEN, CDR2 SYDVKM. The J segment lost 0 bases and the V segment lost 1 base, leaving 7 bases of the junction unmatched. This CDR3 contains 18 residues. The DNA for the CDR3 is TGTGCCAGCAGTTTATCTTGGACTAGCGGACTAAGCACAGATACGCAGTATTTT. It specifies CASSLSWTSGLSTDTQYF.

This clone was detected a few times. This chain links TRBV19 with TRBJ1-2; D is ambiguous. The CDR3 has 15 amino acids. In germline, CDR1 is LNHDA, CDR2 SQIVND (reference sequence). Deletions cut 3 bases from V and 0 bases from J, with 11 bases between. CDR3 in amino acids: CASSIKGDSNYGYTF. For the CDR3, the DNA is TGTGCCAGTAGTATCAAGGGAGACTCTAACTATGGCTACACCTTC.

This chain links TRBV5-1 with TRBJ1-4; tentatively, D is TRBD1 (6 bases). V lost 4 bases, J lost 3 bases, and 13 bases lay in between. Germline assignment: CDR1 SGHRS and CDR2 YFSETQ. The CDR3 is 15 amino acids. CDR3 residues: CASSIRQDSNEKLFF. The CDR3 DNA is TGCGCCAGCAGCATTCGACAGGACTCTAATGAAAAACTGTTTTTT.

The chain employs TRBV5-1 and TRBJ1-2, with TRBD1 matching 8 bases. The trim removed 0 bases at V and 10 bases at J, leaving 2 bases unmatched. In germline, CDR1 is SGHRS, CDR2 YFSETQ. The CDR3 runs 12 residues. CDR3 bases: TGCGCCAGCAGCTTGGACAGGGGGGACTACACCTTC. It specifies CASSLDRGDYTF.

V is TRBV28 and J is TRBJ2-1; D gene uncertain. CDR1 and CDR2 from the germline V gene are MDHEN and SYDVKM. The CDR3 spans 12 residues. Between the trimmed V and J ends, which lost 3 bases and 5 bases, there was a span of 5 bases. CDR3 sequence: CASSFQNNEQFF. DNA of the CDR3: TGTGCCAGCAGTTTCCAGAACAATGAGCAGTTCTTC.

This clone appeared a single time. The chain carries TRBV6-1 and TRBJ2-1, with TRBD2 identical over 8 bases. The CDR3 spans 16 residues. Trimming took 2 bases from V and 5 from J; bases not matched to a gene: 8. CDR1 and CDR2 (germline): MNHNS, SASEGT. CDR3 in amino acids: CASSELGGTSNNEQFF. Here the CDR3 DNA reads TGTGCCAGCAGTGAATTAGGTGGGACTAGTAACAATGAGCAGTTCTTC.